The 21 T cell receptor beta chains below come from one sample, sequenced in a study of Graves' ophthalmopathy and Graves' hyperthyroidism. Researchers took RNA transcripts and amplified TCR beta CDR3 regions from them. In the first round, RT-PCR was carried out with HTBI primers, and a multiplex PCR formed the second round. TCRdb reprocessed the multiplex PCR reads with MiXCR, giving one entry per CDR3 protein. The sample contains roughly 380,000 distinct CDR3 sequences, 15% of which appear only once. Sequences were obtained from peripheral blood. These receptors were taken from a woman between 18 and 29 years old with stable Graves' hyperthyroidism.

This clonotype turned up a few times. This chain uses TRBV5-5 with TRBJ2-5; D is perhaps TRBD1 (6 bases). CDR3 size: 17 residues. CDR1 is SGHKS, CDR2 YYEKEE, per germline (reference sequence). V gave up 0 bases and J gave up 1 base, with 16 bases separating them. DNA of the CDR3: TGTGCCAGCAGCTTGGAGCCGAGCTCAGGGGCCCAAGAGACCCAGTACTTC. Translation gives CASSLEPSSGAQETQYF.

As to this clonotype: A much larger clone differs by one base, so this may be a read error. The CDR3 carries no conserved terminal phenylalanine or tryptophan, so it likely arises from a read error. The rearrangement uses TRBV2 and TRBJ2-7; TRBD2 might be the D (6 bases). Germline V gives CDR1 SNHLY, CDR2 FYNNEI. The CDR3 has 13 amino acids. The V gene lost 6 bases and the J gene lost 0 bases, with 9 bases spanning the gap. CDR3 nucleotide sequence: TGTGCCAGCAGGGCGGGGACCTCCTACGAGCAGTACTCC. It encodes CASRAGTSYEQYS.

Many counts were recorded for this clonotype. This chain links TRBV6-1 with TRBJ2-7; 12 nucleotides agree with TRBD1. The CDR3 is made up of 16 amino acids. The V gene's germline CDR1 is MNHNS and CDR2 SASEGT. Losses at the gene ends were 7 bases for V and 2 bases for J; bases not matched to a gene: 9. This CDR3 reads CASNRDRGLTAYEQYF. DNA for the CDR3: TGTGCCAGCAACAGGGACAGGGGGCTTACTGCCTACGAGCAGTACTTC.

This clonotype was found many times. The rearrangement joins TRBV20-1 to TRBJ1-2; D ambiguous. CDR3 length: 12 residues. V lost 1 base to trimming and J lost 5 bases, with 8 bases between them. Germline values: CDR1 DFQATT, CDR2 SNEGSKA (reference sequence). As DNA, the CDR3 is TGCAGTGCTAGAGTTTTGGGTTATGGCTACACCTTC. Encoded protein: CSARVLGYGYTF.

At least ten counts were recorded for this clonotype. J is TRBJ1-6 and V is TRBV5-1, with 9 bases lining up with TRBD1. The junction had 12 bases not matched to a gene; V was cut back by 2 bases and J by 0 bases. This CDR3 comprises 20 residues. CDR1 and CDR2 from the germline V gene are SGHRS and YFSETQ. The CDR3 loop reads CASSFNPGQGANSYNSPLHF. The CDR3 DNA follows: TGCGCCAGCAGCTTTAACCCGGGACAGGGTGCCAACTCCTATAATTCACCCCTCCACTTT.

At least ten counts were recorded for this clonotype. The chain recombines TRBV6-5 with TRBJ1-1; 7 bases line up with TRBD1. V lost 3 bases to trimming and J lost 4 bases; unmatched junction nucleotides: 2. CDR3 length: 13 amino acids. Germline CDR1 is MNHEY and CDR2 is SVGAGI. CDR3 residues: CASSYEGATEAFF. In DNA, the CDR3 is TGTGCCAGCAGTTATGAGGGGGCCACTGAAGCTTTCTTT.

At least ten counts were recorded for this clonotype. The chain combines TRBV6-5 with TRBJ1-5, with D perhaps matching TRBD1 (5 bases). This CDR3 region has 14 residues. V shed 2 bases and J shed 5 bases, with 10 bases lying between them. Germline CDR1 reads MNHEY; CDR2 reads SVGAGI. The chain's CDR3 is CASSYQGMDQPQHF. The CDR3 DNA sequence: TGTGCCAGCAGTTACCAGGGAATGGATCAGCCCCAGCATTTT.

This clonotype has a count of ten or more. This chain joins TRBV7-2 and TRBJ2-2; possible D gene TRBD2, 7 bases. Trimming took off 4 bases at V and 6 bases at J, with 15 bases between the two ends. Germline values: CDR1 SGHTA, CDR2 FQGNSA. The CDR3 spans 15 residues. The CDR3 loop is CASSSGGLAAGELFF. CDR3 bases: TGTGCCAGCAGCTCCGGGGGGCTAGCTGCCGGGGAGCTGTTTTTT.

The chain links TRBV30 to TRBJ1-5; a weak D match, TRBD1 (5 bases). This CDR3 spans 14 amino acids. Germline V gives CDR1 GTSNPN, CDR2 SVGIG (reference sequence). The CDR3 DNA reads as TGTGTCCCACAGGACGGTAGTCTCAATCAGCCCCAGCATTTT. Amino acid sequence: CVPQDGSLNQPQHF.

This clonotype was observed at least ten times. This chain connects TRBV10-1 to TRBJ2-2, with D hard to call. Germline V lookup: CDR1 WNHNN, CDR2 SYGVQD (reference sequence). This CDR3 is 14 amino acids long. The V end lost 6 bases, the J end lost 1 base, and 9 bases lay between the germline ends. This CDR3 reads CASRPLGNTGELFF. DNA for the CDR3: TGCGCCAGCAGGCCTTTAGGGAACACCGGGGAGCTGTTTTTT.

Ten or more counts support this clonotype. The rearrangement joins TRBV10-3 to TRBJ2-5; D is perhaps TRBD2 (5 bases). Germline values: CDR1 ENHRY, CDR2 SYGVKD. This CDR3 region has 14 residues. Between the trimmed V and J ends, which lost 0 bases and 5 bases, there was a span of 10 bases. The CDR3 region has the DNA TGTGCCATCAGTGAGTCGATCGGAGGCGAGACCCAGTACTTC. Translation gives CAISESIGGETQYF.

This clonotype was recorded at least ten times. V and J are TRBV24-1 and TRBJ1-1, with D perhaps TRBD1 (6 bases). Germline-derived CDR1 and CDR2 are KGHDR and SFDVKD. The CDR3 spans 14 residues. V was pared by 7 bases and J by 1 base, with 12 bases between. The CDR3 is CATRPGHPNTEAFF. For the CDR3, the DNA is TGTGCCACCAGGCCGGGACACCCGAACACTGAAGCTTTCTTT.

The genes are TRBV18 and TRBJ2-5, with no clear D. V was trimmed by 2 bases and J by 5 bases, leaving 12 bases between them. CDR3 length: 14 residues. CDR1 is KGHSH, CDR2 LQKENI, per germline. For the CDR3, the DNA is TGTGCCAGCTCACCAGATGGCACTGGCGAGACCCAGTACTTC. Translated, it gives CASSPDGTGETQYF. The full variable domain, rest sourced from reference TRBV18 and TRBJ2-5, is NAGVMQNPRHLVRRRGQEARLRCSPMKGHSHVYWYRQLPEEGLKFMVYLQKENIIDESGMPKERFSAEFPKEGPSILRIQQVVRGDSAAYFCASSPDGTGETQYFGPGTRLLVL.

This clonotype was counted at least ten times. The J gene is TRBJ1-1, the V gene TRBV6-2 or TRBV6-3; D unclear. Germline assignment: CDR1 MNHEY and CDR2 SVGEGT. The CDR3 is made up of 14 amino acids. V lost 6 bases and J lost 2, with 13 bases in between. CDR3 bases: TGTGCCAGCAGGATGGACGGGCAAAACACTGAAGCTTTCTTT. Protein sequence: CASRMDGQNTEAFF.

This clonotype was observed many times. CDR3 in DNA: TGTGCCAGTCAGGGCCCAGGGGGAGCTTTCTTT. Residues: CASQGPGGAFF. The rearrangement joins TRBV12-3 or TRBV12-4 to TRBJ1-1; 7 bases are shared with TRBD1. The J segment lost 10 bases and the V segment lost 9 bases, leaving 8 bases of the junction unmatched. The CDR3 is 11 residues long.

This clonotype was seen many times. The chain couples TRBV7-3 to TRBJ1-2; the match to TRBD1 covers 7 bases. The ends lost 4 bases at V and 7 bases at J; junction bases unmatched: 9. CDR1 is SGHTA and CDR2 is FQGTGA in the germline V gene. This CDR3 has 14 residues. The CDR3 protein is CASSSETGKGGYTF. The CDR3 DNA reads as TGTGCCAGCAGCTCAGAGACAGGGAAGGGTGGCTACACCTTC.

This clonotype was seen many times. The chain links TRBV6-2 or TRBV6-3 to TRBJ2-5; D uncertain. CDR3 size: 14 residues. Germline V gene sequence: CDR1 MNHEY, CDR2 SVGEGT. Trimming removed 7 bases at V and 1 base at J, with 13 bases between. CDR3 sequence reads: CASTATLTQETQYF. In nucleotides, the CDR3 is TGTGCCAGCACTGCCACCCTTACCCAAGAGACCCAGTACTTC.

The V gene is TRBV27, the J gene TRBJ1-5; D is ambiguous. Germline assignment: CDR1 MNHEY and CDR2 SMNVEV (reference sequence). This CDR3 region has 15 residues. Trimming removed 6 bases from V and 4 bases from J, with 16 bases in between. The CDR3 is CASSRQNHLNQPQHF. DNA of the CDR3: TGTGCCAGCAGCCGCCAAAACCACCTTAATCAGCCCCAGCATTTT.

Ten or more counts support this clonotype. V usage is TRBV7-8 and J usage is TRBJ1-3; TRBD1 might be the D (6 bases). The germline V and J ends were trimmed by 5 bases and 0 bases, with 14 bases remaining between them. The germline V gene has CDR1 SGHVS and CDR2 FQNEAQ. The CDR3 is 16 residues long. The CDR3 protein is CASSTAGTSSGNTIYF. CDR3 DNA sequence: TGTGCCAGCAGCACCGCCGGGACAAGCTCTGGAAACACCATATATTTT.

At least ten counts were recorded for this clonotype. This chain connects TRBV13 to TRBJ1-6; D gene ambiguous. Germline lookup yields CDR1 PRHDT and CDR2 FYEKMQ (reference sequence). This CDR3 is 17 amino acids long. V was shortened by 1 base and J by 7 bases, with 17 bases between the two germline ends. The CDR3: CASSLETRGALNSPLHF. The CDR3 DNA sequence: TGTGCCAGCAGCTTAGAGACCCGGGGAGCCTTAAATTCACCCCTCCACTTT.

This clonotype was counted ten times or more. The chain uses TRBV6-1 and TRBJ2-7; the D call may be TRBD1 or TRBD2 (6 bases each). Trimming removed 5 bases from V and 6 bases from J, with 23 bases in between. The CDR3 spans 16 residues. Germline-derived CDR1 and CDR2 are MNHNS and SASEGT. The CDR3 bases are TGTGCCAGCAGTAAGGACGGGGGCATGACAGTCGGCGAGCAGTACTTC. Protein product: CASSKDGGMTVGEQYF.